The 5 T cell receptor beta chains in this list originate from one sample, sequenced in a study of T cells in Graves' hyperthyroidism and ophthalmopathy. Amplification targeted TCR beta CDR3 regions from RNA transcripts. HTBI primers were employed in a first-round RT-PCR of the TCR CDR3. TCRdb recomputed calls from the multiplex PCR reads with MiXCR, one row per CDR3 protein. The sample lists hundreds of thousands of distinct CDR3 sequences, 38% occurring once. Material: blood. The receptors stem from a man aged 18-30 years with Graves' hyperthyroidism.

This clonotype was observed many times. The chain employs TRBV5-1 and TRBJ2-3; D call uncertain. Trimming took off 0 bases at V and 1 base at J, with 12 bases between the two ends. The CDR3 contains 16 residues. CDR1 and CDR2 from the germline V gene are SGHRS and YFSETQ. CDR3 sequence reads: CASSLEQAARTDTQYF. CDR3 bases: TGCGCCAGCAGCTTGGAGCAGGCCGCACGCACAGATACGCAGTATTTT.

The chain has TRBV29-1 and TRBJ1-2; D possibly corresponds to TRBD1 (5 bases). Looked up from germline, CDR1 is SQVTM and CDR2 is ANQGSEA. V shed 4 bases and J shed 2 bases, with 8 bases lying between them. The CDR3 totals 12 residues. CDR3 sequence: CSVATDNYGYTF. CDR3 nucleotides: TGCAGCGTTGCGACAGACAACTATGGCTACACCTTC.

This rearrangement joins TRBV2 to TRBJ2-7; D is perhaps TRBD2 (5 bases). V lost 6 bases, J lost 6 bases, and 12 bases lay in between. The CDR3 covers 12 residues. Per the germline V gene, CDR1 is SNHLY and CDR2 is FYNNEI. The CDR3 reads CASSARAFEQYF. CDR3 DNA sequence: TGTGCCAGCAGCGCGAGGGCCTTCGAGCAGTACTTC.

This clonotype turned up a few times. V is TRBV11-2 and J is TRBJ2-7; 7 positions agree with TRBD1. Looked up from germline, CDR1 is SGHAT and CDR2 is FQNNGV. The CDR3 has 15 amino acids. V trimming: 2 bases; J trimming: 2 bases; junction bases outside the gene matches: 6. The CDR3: CASSLMPGTAYEQYF. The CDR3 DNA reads TGTGCCAGCAGCTTAATGCCCGGGACAGCCTACGAGCAGTACTTC.

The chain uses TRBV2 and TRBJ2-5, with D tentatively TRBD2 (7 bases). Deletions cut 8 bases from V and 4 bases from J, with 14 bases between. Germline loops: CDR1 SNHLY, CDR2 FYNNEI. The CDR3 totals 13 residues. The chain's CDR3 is CASGGGGSETQYF. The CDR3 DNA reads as TGTGCCAGCGGGGGGGGCGGCTCAGAGACCCAGTACTTC. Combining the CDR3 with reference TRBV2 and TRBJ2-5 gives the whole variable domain EPEVTQTPSHQVTQMGQEVILRCVPISNHLYFYWYRQILGQKVEFLVSFYNNEISEKSEIFDDQFSVERPDGSNFTLKIRSTKLEDSAMYFCASGGGGSETQYFGPGTRLLVL.